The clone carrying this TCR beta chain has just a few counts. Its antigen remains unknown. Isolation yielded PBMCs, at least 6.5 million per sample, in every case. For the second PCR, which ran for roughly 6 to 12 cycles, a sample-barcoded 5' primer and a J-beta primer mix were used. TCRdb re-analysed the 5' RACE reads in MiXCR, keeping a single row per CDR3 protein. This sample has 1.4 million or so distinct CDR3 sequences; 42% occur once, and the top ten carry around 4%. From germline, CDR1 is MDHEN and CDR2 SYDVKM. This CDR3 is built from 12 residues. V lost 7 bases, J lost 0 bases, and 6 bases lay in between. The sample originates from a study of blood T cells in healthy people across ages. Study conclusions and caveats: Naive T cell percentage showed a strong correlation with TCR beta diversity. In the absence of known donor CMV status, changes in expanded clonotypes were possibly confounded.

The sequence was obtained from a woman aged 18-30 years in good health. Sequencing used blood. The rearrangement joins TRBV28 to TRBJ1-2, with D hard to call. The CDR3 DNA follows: TGTGCCAGCAAGTCAGCTAACTATGGCTACACCTTC. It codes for CASKSANYGYTF.